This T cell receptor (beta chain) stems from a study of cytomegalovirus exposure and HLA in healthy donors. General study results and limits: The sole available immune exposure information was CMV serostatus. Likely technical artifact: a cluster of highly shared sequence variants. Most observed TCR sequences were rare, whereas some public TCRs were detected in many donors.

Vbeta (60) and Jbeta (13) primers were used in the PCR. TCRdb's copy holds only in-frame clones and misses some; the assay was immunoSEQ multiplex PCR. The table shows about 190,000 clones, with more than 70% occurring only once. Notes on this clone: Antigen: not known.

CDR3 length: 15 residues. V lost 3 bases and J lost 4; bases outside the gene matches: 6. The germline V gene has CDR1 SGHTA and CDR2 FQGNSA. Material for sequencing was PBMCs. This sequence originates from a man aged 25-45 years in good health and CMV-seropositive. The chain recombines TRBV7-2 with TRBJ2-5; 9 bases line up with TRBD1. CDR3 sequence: CASSFIGTGTETQYF. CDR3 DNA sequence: TGTGCCAGCAGCTTTATTGGGACAGGGACAGAGACCCAGTACTTC.